This T cell receptor (beta chain) was identified in a study of regulatory T cells in long-lasting Graves disease. General study results and limits: Persistent disease showed a preference for TRBV28, TRBJ1-2 and TRBJ2-5.

Time point noted: newly diagnosed GD, antithyroid drugs for less than 3 months. PBMCs were the source of the RNA used for TCR sequencing. The V gene lost 5 bases and the J gene lost 1 base, with 21 bases spanning the gap. This CDR3 has 18 residues. Germline CDR1 reads SGHTA; CDR2 reads FQGNSA. This clonotype was recorded at least ten times. What it recognizes is unknown. Libraries of TCR beta came from iRepertoire HTBI primers plus Arm-PCR of CDR3 regions. TCRdb analysed the multiplex PCR reads with MiXCR anew, one entry per CDR3 protein. The sample has approximately 350,000 distinct CDR3 sequences; 12% are singletons. This sample was shared with a second study, whose subject was T cells in Graves' hyperthyroidism and ophthalmopathy.

The specimen comprised peripheral blood mononuclear cells (PBMCs), sampled at new diagnosis, from a patient treated with antithyroid drugs. The rearrangement uses TRBV7-2 and TRBJ1-5; no clear D gene. The clonotype originates from a woman aged 18-29 years with Graves disease. CDR3 nucleotide sequence: TGTGCCAGCAGCCTAAGATTAAGGGAGGGCTGGAGCAATCAGCCCCAGCATTTT. This translates into CASSLRLREGWSNQPQHF.